This is a list of T cell receptor beta chains from one sample in a study of shared clonotypes between healthy human individuals. Produced via immunoSEQ multiplex PCR; TCRdb's table is partial and in-frame only. The sample has about a million clones, roughly 80% seen once. Sequencing used memory CD4+ T cells sorted from blood. The receptors here all came from a man aged 18 to 30 in good health. The CDR3 runs from the conserved cysteine through the conserved F or W. The D gene is left open where the match is weak. Only some rows state a clone size, as once, few, many or a class for expanded clones.

d_call j_call clone_size v_call cdr3_nt cdr3_aa
TRBD1 TRBJ2-3 many TRBV5-1 TGCGCCAGCAGCCGGGACAGGGGACCCACAGATACGCAGTATTTT CASSRDRGPTDTQYF
- TRBJ1-4 - TRBV25-1 TGTGCCAGCAGTTGGGACGTGGATGAAAAACTGTTTTTT CASSWDVDEKLFF
TRBD1 TRBJ1-3 - TRBV30 TGTGCCTGGACCGACAGGGCTGGAAACACCATATATTTT CAWTDRAGNTIYF
TRBD2 TRBJ2-7 - TRBV19 TGTGCCAGTAGATCCAGACTAGCGGGAGGCGCTTTCGGCGAGCAGTACTTC CASRSRLAGGAFGEQYF
- TRBJ1-1 - TRBV28 TGTGCCAGCAGTTTCATCGGACGGACTGAAGCTTTCTTT CASSFIGRTEAFF
- TRBJ2-6 - TRBV7-6 TGTGCCAGCAGTCTCGGGTTGGGAGGGGCCAACGTCCTGACTTTC CASSLGLGGANVLTF
- TRBJ1-1 - TRBV4-1 TGCGCCAGCAGCCAAGACCGGTCCCTTAAGGGCACTGAAGCTTTCTTT CASSQDRSLKGTEAFF
TRBD2 TRBJ2-7 - TRBV5-1 TGCGCCAGCAGCTTAAGGACTAGCGGGGGGTCCTACGAGCAGTACTTC CASSLRTSGGSYEQYF
- TRBJ2-7 - TRBV6-6 TGTGCCAGCATCGCTGGGGCGGTTTCCTACGAGCAGTACTTC CASIAGAVSYEQYF
TRBD1 TRBJ2-5 few TRBV5-1 TGCGCCAGCAGCTTCGGGACAGGGGGACAAGAGACCCAGTACTTC CASSFGTGGQETQYF
TRBD1 TRBJ1-1 many TRBV6-9 TGTGCCAGCAGTCGACAGGGGGAAAAGGCTGAAGCTTTCTTT CASSRQGEKAEAFF
TRBD1 TRBJ1-6 - TRBV25-1 TGTGCCAGCAGAGCCGTACGCCTCGGACAGGGGCGGGCACCCCTCCACTTT CASRAVRLGQGRAPLHF
TRBD1 TRBJ1-2 - TRBV6-5 TGTGCCAGCAGAGAGGGACAGCTCTATGGCTACACCTTC CASREGQLYGYTF
- TRBJ2-1 once TRBV11-2 TGTGCCAGCACCCCGGGATACGCCCACAATGAGCAGTTCTTC CASTPGYAHNEQFF
- TRBJ2-5 - TRBV27 TGTGCCAGCAGAAGACAGCTCCAAGAGACCCAGTACTTC CASRRQLQETQYF
- TRBJ1-2 - TRBV2 TGTGCCAGCAGTGAAGGTAGCAGAGCCTATGGCTACACCTTC CASSEGSRAYGYTF
- TRBJ1-4 many TRBV2 TGTGCCAGCAGTCTCCAGGGAGCAAGTGAAAAACTGTTTTTT CASSLQGASEKLFF
- TRBJ1-4 - TRBV5-1 TGCGCCAGCAGCCTGAGAGGTCCAAATGAAAAACTGTTTTTT CASSLRGPNEKLFF
- TRBJ1-6 - TRBV30 TGTGCCTGGAGCGGTGGGAATTCACCCCTCCACTTT CAWSGGNSPLHF
- TRBJ1-1 - TRBV6-1 TGTGCCAGCAGGGGGTTGAGCCTGACGAACACTGAAGCTTTCTTT CASRGLSLTNTEAFF
- TRBJ1-1 - TRBV10-3 TGTGCCATCACCCCGCGGGTGGACCGTACTGAAGCTTTCTTT CAITPRVDRTEAFF
TRBD1 TRBJ1-5 - TRBV28 TGTGCCAGCAGTCTCAGGGGGCGGTTCGGCAATCAGCCCCAGCATTTT CASSLRGRFGNQPQHF
- TRBJ1-5 - TRBV5-1 TGCGCCAGCAGCTTGGCCCCCGGACTAAGCAATCAGCCCCAGCATTTT CASSLAPGLSNQPQHF
- TRBJ1-4 few TRBV5-1 TGCGCCAGCAGCCGATCGCAGGGGTCTAGTGAAAAACTGTTTTTT CASSRSQGSSEKLFF
- TRBJ2-2 - TRBV2 TGTGCCAGCCACCGAACAGACACCGGGGAGCTGTTTTTT CASHRTDTGELFF
- TRBJ2-3 - TRBV11-2 TGTGCCAGCAGCCCAGGGTCCGATACGCAGTATTTT CASSPGSDTQYF
- TRBJ2-1 - TRBV4-3 TGCGCCAGCAGCCAAGAACTCAACTACAATGAGCAGTTCTTC CASSQELNYNEQFF
- TRBJ1-6 - TRBV28 TGTGCCAGCAGTTTATTAGGGGGACTCGGACGGATGGAACCCCTCCACTTT CASSLLGGLGRMEPLHF
TRBD2 TRBJ2-1 - TRBV7-6 TGTGCCAGCAGCCTCCGGACTAGCGGGGGTCCATACAATGAGCAGTTCTTC CASSLRTSGGPYNEQFF
- TRBJ1-2 - TRBV6-1 TGTGCCAGCAGTGAAAACCCAGGACCTAACTATGGCTACACCTTC CASSENPGPNYGYTF
TRBD2 TRBJ2-7 once TRBV6-6 TGTGCCAGCAGTTACTCTCGCGGGAGCTTCTACGAGCAGTACTTC CASSYSRGSFYEQYF
TRBD2 TRBJ2-3 - TRBV2 TGTGCCAGCAGTCGGACTAGCGAGGCAGATACGCAGTATTTT CASSRTSEADTQYF
- TRBJ1-3 few TRBV7-3 TGTGCCAGCAGTCTAGGGGCTGGAAACACCATATATTTT CASSLGAGNTIYF
- TRBJ2-1 - TRBV4-2 TGTGCCAGCAGCCAAGGACCTGTTTTAGGGCCCGGGGATGAGCAGTTCTTC CASSQGPVLGPGDEQFF
- TRBJ2-7 - TRBV6-8 TGTGCCAGCAGTTTTCAGGGAGAGTCCTACGAGCAGTACTTC CASSFQGESYEQYF
- TRBJ1-2 - TRBV7-2 TGTGCCAGCAGCTTTTACGGGAACGAAAATGGCTACACCTTC CASSFYGNENGYTF
- TRBJ1-3 once TRBV5-1 TGCGCCAGCGGGGCGGAATACCTGGCCTCTGGAAACACCATATATTTT CASGAEYLASGNTIYF
TRBD2 TRBJ2-2 - TRBV7-7 TGTGCTAGCAGCAAACTAGCGGGAGTTTTCACCGGGGAGCTGTTTTTT CASSKLAGVFTGELFF